This entry lists 26 T cell receptor beta chains sequenced from one sample in a study of T cells in Graves' hyperthyroidism and ophthalmopathy. Amplified regions were TCR beta CDR3 sequences from RNA transcripts. HTBI primers drove first-round RT-PCR of the TCR CDR3. TCRdb reanalysed the multiplex PCR reads using MiXCR and keeps one entry per CDR3 protein. There are a few hundred thousand distinct CDR3 sequences in the sample; 46% occur only once, and 44% lies in the top ten. Material: peripheral blood or thyroid tissue (not recorded which). Receptor source: an adult woman with Graves' disease, either hyperthyroidism or ophthalmopathy (not recorded which).

This clonotype was seen repeatedly, ten times or more. The chain carries TRBV4-2 and TRBJ1-2; 9 nucleotides match TRBD1. V dropped 6 bases and J dropped 4; count of bases not matched to a gene: 6. CDR3 length: 14 amino acids. The germline V gene encodes CDR1 LGHNA and CDR2 YNFKEQ. CDR3 bases: TGTGCCAGCAGAGGGACAGGGATGTCCTATGGCTACACCTTC. Its protein product is CASRGTGMSYGYTF.

The chain carries TRBV9 and TRBJ1-1; D gene ambiguous. Germline CDR1 and CDR2: SGDLS and YYNGEE. The V and J ends lost 4 bases and 3 bases respectively, with 16 bases between them. The CDR3 runs 15 residues. The CDR3 DNA is TGTGCCAGCAGCCCTTGGCCGGGAAGGGACACTGAAGCTTTCTTT. Translation gives CASSPWPGRDTEAFF.

The chain joins TRBV11-2 to TRBJ1-6, with 9 nucleotides matching TRBD1. The CDR3 has 13 amino acids. Germline-derived CDR1 and CDR2 are SGHAT and FQNNGV. The V segment lost 8 bases and the J segment 9 bases; nucleotides outside the gene matches: 5. The CDR3 region is CASPGTGISPLHF. DNA of the CDR3: TGTGCCAGCCCCGGGACAGGGATTTCACCCCTCCACTTT.

The chain joins TRBV20-1 to TRBJ2-5; D is unclear. Between the trimmed V and J ends, which lost 2 bases and 9 bases, there was a span of 16 bases. This CDR3 spans 13 amino acids. Germline CDR1 reads DFQATT; CDR2 reads SNEGSKA (reference sequence). In DNA, the CDR3 is TGCAGTGCTAGACGTGATAGCAATCAGCCCCAGTACTTC. Protein sequence: CSARRDSNQPQYF.

This clonotype has just a few counts. One end of the junction does not line up with germline, which may come from a read error. The chain is built from TRBV7-2 and TRBJ1-1; TRBD1 matches at 9 bases. CDR3 size: 16 residues. Germline V gene data show CDR1 as SGHTA and CDR2 as FQGNSA. Here the CDR3 reads CASSLGDRDVNTEAFF. DNA of the CDR3: TGTGCCAGCAGTTTAGGGGACAGGGACGTGAACACTGAAGCTTTCTTT.

The table lists this clonotype with many counts. The chain couples TRBV7-9 to TRBJ1-1, with D uncertain. Germline V gene data show CDR1 as SEHNR and CDR2 as FQNEAQ (reference sequence). The V end lost 2 bases, the J end lost 3 bases, and 4 bases lay between the germline ends. CDR3 size: 12 residues. The CDR3 nucleotides are TGTGCCAGCAGCTTAAAGGACACTGAAGCTTTCTTT. It yields the protein CASSLKDTEAFF.

This chain links TRBV20-1 with TRBJ1-5; TRBD1 matches 8 bases. V gave up 8 bases and J gave up 11 bases; unmatched junction bases: 11. Germline lookup yields CDR1 DFQATT and CDR2 SNEGSKA (reference sequence). This CDR3 contains 12 residues. CDR3 sequence reads: CSIGQGGSTQHF. CDR3 DNA: TGCAGTATCGGACAGGGTGGATCAACCCAGCATTTT.

Only one count was recorded for this clonotype. This chain uses TRBV29-1 with TRBJ2-3, with D maybe TRBD2 (7 bases). The CDR3 extends over 13 amino acids. V lost 4 bases and J lost 5, with 13 bases in between. The germline V gene encodes CDR1 SQVTM and CDR2 ANQGSEA. The CDR3 DNA reads TGCAGCGTTGTACGGGGGGCAGGAGATACGCAGTATTTT. Translating gives CSVVRGAGDTQYF.

CDR3 region: CSVEEGKEGTGGEQYF. DNA of the CDR3: TGCAGCGTTGAAGAAGGGAAGGAGGGGACAGGGGGCGAGCAGTACTTC. The V and J genes are TRBV29-1 and TRBJ2-7, with 11 nucleotides matching TRBD1. From germline, CDR1 is SQVTM and CDR2 ANQGSEA. The CDR3 loop spans 16 amino acids. J gave up 6 bases and V 0 bases, and 10 bases lay outside the gene matches.

This clonotype was seen many times. The gene calls are TRBV7-9 and TRBJ2-2; TRBD2 agrees at 13 bases. CDR1 is SEHNR and CDR2 is FQNEAQ in the germline V gene (reference sequence). This CDR3 is 17 amino acids long. Unmatched junction bases numbered 8, after V lost 3 bases and J lost 7 bases. The DNA for the CDR3 is TGTGCCAGCAGCTTCCGGACTAGCGGGAGTAAAGACGGGGAGCTGTTTTTT. This codes for CASSFRTSGSKDGELFF.

At least ten counts were recorded for this clonotype. This sequence joins TRBV7-3 and TRBJ2-7, with D possibly being TRBD1 (5 bases). There are 9 residues in the CDR3. Germline values: CDR1 SGHTA, CDR2 FQGTGA. V was clipped by 11 bases and J by 9 bases, with 11 bases between them. The CDR3, as DNA: TGTGCCCCACAGGACGGGCAGTACTTC. This translates into CAPQDGQYF. The entire variable domain, with the rest obtained from reference TRBV7-3 and TRBJ2-7, is as follows: GAGVSQTPSNKVTEKGKYVELRCDPISGHTALYWYRQSLGQGPEFLIYFQGTGAADDSGLPNDRFFAVRPEGSVSTLKIQRTERGDSAVYLCAPQDGQYFGPGTRLTVT.

In its sample, this clonotype was seen many times. The CDR3 nucleotides are TGTGCCAGCAGCCAAGAGACAGGGCAAGAGACCCAGTACTTC. It translates to CASSQETGQETQYF. This chain links TRBV4-2 with TRBJ2-5; 7 positions match TRBD1. The trim removed 0 bases at V and 2 bases at J, leaving 0 bases unmatched. The CDR3 has 14 residues. CDR1 and CDR2 from the germline V gene are LGHNA and YNFKEQ.

This clonotype has at least ten counts. The rearrangement uses TRBV5-1 and TRBJ2-5, with D hard to call. The germline CDR1 and CDR2 sequences are SGHRS and YFSETQ. The CDR3 is 13 residues long. The V and J ends lost 4 bases and 7 bases respectively, with 14 bases between them. The CDR3 loop reads CASSLGWDGTQYF. The DNA for the CDR3 is TGCGCCAGCAGCCTCGGGTGGGATGGGACCCAGTACTTC.

The chain couples TRBV19 to TRBJ1-1; D gene ambiguous. The V end was cut by 3 bases, the J end by 0 bases, with 8 bases between. Germline assignment: CDR1 LNHDA and CDR2 SQIVND (reference sequence). The CDR3 totals 14 residues. CDR3 nucleotide sequence: TGTGCCAGTAGTATGACGGATTTGAACACTGAAGCTTTCTTT. Its translation is CASSMTDLNTEAFF.

This chain uses TRBV28 with TRBJ1-1; no definite D call. The ends were cut back, 8 bases at V and 1 base at J, with 5 bases in the middle. The CDR3 is 11 residues long. CDR1 MDHEN and CDR2 SYDVKM come from the germline V gene. CDR3 sequence (DNA): TGTGCCAGCGCGGAGAACACTGAAGCTTTCTTT. Amino acid sequence: CASAENTEAFF.

V usage is TRBV20-1 and J usage is TRBJ2-7; 8 bases match TRBD1. The germline gives CDR1 DFQATT, CDR2 SNEGSKA (reference sequence). The CDR3 consists of 13 residues. The ends lost 5 bases at V and 3 bases at J; junction bases unmatched: 6. The CDR3 DNA follows: TGCAGTGCTTCGGGACAGGAGAACTACGAGCAGTACTTC. Its translation: CSASGQENYEQYF.

J is TRBJ1-5 and V is TRBV19, with unresolved D. Germline-derived CDR1 and CDR2 are LNHDA and SQIVND (reference sequence). The V end was cut by 5 bases, the J end by 2 bases, with 16 bases between. The CDR3 consists of 16 residues. CDR3 nucleotide sequence: TGTGCCAGTAGTCTGCACGGGTCGGAGGGCAATCAGCCCCAGCATTTT. As protein: CASSLHGSEGNQPQHF. Full variable domain (remainder filled in from reference TRBV19 and TRBJ1-5): DGGITQSPKYLFRKEGQNVTLSCEQNLNHDAMYWYRQDPGQGLRLIYYSQIVNDFQKGDIAEGYSVSREKKESFPLTVTSAQKNPTAFYLCASSLHGSEGNQPQHFGDGTRLSIL.

This clonotype has ten or more counts. The chain is built from TRBV20-1 and TRBJ1-1, with D possibly being TRBD1 (6 bases). Germline-derived CDR1 and CDR2 are DFQATT and SNEGSKA (reference sequence). The CDR3 extends over 14 amino acids. V dropped 4 bases and J dropped 3 bases, with 15 bases sitting between them. CDR3 loop: CSATEGGIDTEAFF. CDR3 nucleotides: TGCAGTGCTACGGAGGGGGGAATCGACACTGAAGCTTTCTTT.

This clonotype was counted only a few times. The chain carries TRBV29-1 and TRBJ1-6; D is unresolved. Trimming stripped 4 bases from V and 14 bases from J, with 12 bases between. The CDR3 has 11 amino acids. CDR1 and CDR2 from the germline V gene are SQVTM and ANQGSEA. This CDR3 is CSVGLSGSLHF. CDR3 DNA: TGCAGCGTTGGTCTTTCGGGATCCCTCCACTTT.

In its sample, this clonotype was seen many times. This chain links TRBV10-2 with TRBJ1-2; no definite D call. Trimming took off 5 bases at V and 2 bases at J, with 12 bases between the two ends. This CDR3 is built from 14 residues. Germline CDR1 is WSHSY and CDR2 is SAAADI. CDR3 loop: CASSNHPGNYGYTF. CDR3 in DNA: TGCGCCAGCAGTAACCACCCGGGGAACTATGGCTACACCTTC.

This clonotype has ten or more counts. The CDR3 DNA sequence: TGTGCCAGCAGCGGCCTTCGGCTAGGACAAGAGACCCAGTACTTC. Translating gives CASSGLRLGQETQYF. The chain couples TRBV7-9 to TRBJ2-5; D not certain. The germline V gene has CDR1 SEHNR and CDR2 FQNEAQ (reference sequence). The CDR3 runs to 15 residues. V was trimmed by 5 bases and J by 2 bases, leaving 15 bases between them.

This clonotype showed up just a few times. The chain's CDR3 is CASSQGTGRPYEQYF. Here the CDR3 DNA reads TGTGCCAGCAGCCAGGGGACGGGAAGACCCTACGAGCAGTACTTC. This rearrangement joins TRBV7-9 to TRBJ2-7; the D gene is possibly TRBD1 (6 bases). V dropped 5 bases and J dropped 2 bases, with 16 bases sitting between them. This CDR3 has 15 amino acids. CDR1 SEHNR and CDR2 FQNEAQ come from the germline V gene (reference sequence). The entire variable domain, with the rest obtained from reference TRBV7-9 and TRBJ2-7, is as follows: DTGVSQNPRHKITKRGQNVTFRCDPISEHNRLYWYRQTLGQGPEFLTYFQNEAQLEKSRLLSDRFSAERPKGSFSTLEIQRTEQGDSAMYLCASSQGTGRPYEQYFGPGTRLTVT.

Regarding this clonotype: Likely a read error: the CDR3 ends without its conserved phenylalanine or tryptophan. The chain joins TRBV25-1 to TRBJ2-5; 12 positions match TRBD1. The CDR3 covers 14 residues. Germline V gene lookup returns CDR1 MGHDK and CDR2 SYGVNS. Trimming took 3 bases from V and 4 from J; bases not matched to a gene: 0. DNA for the CDR3: TGTGCCAGCAGTGAGGGACAGGGGGCAGAGACCCAGTACGTC. It specifies CASSEGQGAETQYV.

This sequence joins TRBV9 and TRBJ1-2, with 7 bases that match TRBD1. The germline gives CDR1 SGDLS, CDR2 YYNGEE. The CDR3 runs to 17 residues. J was trimmed by 0 bases and V by 0 bases; bases with no gene match: 8. The CDR3 is CASSVATGAVANYGYTF. For the CDR3, the DNA is TGTGCCAGCAGCGTAGCTACAGGGGCGGTGGCTAACTATGGCTACACCTTC.

There are many counts of this clonotype. The CDR3 here is CASSARTGGVYEQYF. CDR3 DNA: TGTGCCAGCAGCGCAAGGACAGGGGGCGTTTACGAGCAGTACTTC. The J gene is TRBJ2-7, the V gene TRBV7-9, with 11 bases fitting TRBD1. The CDR3 is 15 residues long. V lost 5 bases, J lost 4 bases, and 7 bases stayed unmatched. Germline-derived CDR1 and CDR2 are SEHNR and FQNEAQ (reference sequence).

V usage is TRBV15 and J usage is TRBJ1-2; D may be TRBD1 (6 bases). CDR1 is LNHNV, CDR2 YYDKDF, per germline (reference sequence). The length of the CDR3 is 16 residues. V dropped 3 bases and J dropped 4 bases, with 18 bases sitting between them. In nucleotides, the CDR3 is TGTGCCACCAGCAGCCAGGGCCCGGGACAATTCTATGGCTACACCTTC. This sequence encodes CATSSQGPGQFYGYTF.